Listed below are T cell receptor beta chains from one sample, sequenced in a study of OX40 agonist ivuxolimab in advanced cancers. Method: immunoSEQ multiplex PCR; TCRdb's copy keeps in-frame clones and lacks some. Of some 80,000 clones listed, 80% to 90% were seen once; the top ten hold about 0.52%. This material consisted of CD4+ or CD8+ T cells sorted from blood, taken in a trial of the OX40 agonist ivuxolimab. These receptors were obtained from an adult with an advanced solid tumor such as melanoma, head and neck, liver or kidney cancer. CDR3s leave out the opening cysteine and the closing phenylalanine or tryptophan. Fields, in order: V gene, D gene, CDR3 protein. The D gene is left open where the match is weak.

v_call: TRBV11-2; d_call: -; cdr3_aa: ASSPVATIPSYEQY
v_call: TRBV7-2; d_call: -; cdr3_aa: ASSSGWERRYEQY
v_call: TRBV30; d_call: -; cdr3_aa: AWSAGPRGQPQH
v_call: TRBV2; d_call: TRBD2; cdr3_aa: ASTQREGSNEQY
v_call: TRBV11-2; d_call: -; cdr3_aa: ASSFSGSSNQPQH
v_call: TRBV6-4; d_call: TRBD2; cdr3_aa: ASSKLAGGYNEQF
v_call: TRBV15; d_call: -; cdr3_aa: ATKPGQNYGYT
v_call: TRBV7-2; d_call: -; cdr3_aa: ASSRSHGSYNEQF
v_call: TRBV5-1; d_call: TRBD1; cdr3_aa: ASSLAGQGNTGELF
v_call: TRBV7-2; d_call: -; cdr3_aa: ASSLAGGRYEQY
v_call: TRBV29-1; d_call: -; cdr3_aa: SVGTRANYGYT
v_call: TRBV5-4; d_call: -; cdr3_aa: ASRPERSALSTTDTQY
v_call: TRBV11-2; d_call: TRBD2; cdr3_aa: ASSSWTSSSTDTQY
v_call: TRBV11-2; d_call: -; cdr3_aa: ASSLGGWRGYT
v_call: TRBV25-1; d_call: -; cdr3_aa: ASSDGGRGRDTQY
v_call: TRBV9; d_call: TRBD1; cdr3_aa: ASSVGAGGYSGNTIY
v_call: TRBV15; d_call: -; cdr3_aa: ATSRDRTRNNEQF
v_call: TRBV7-6; d_call: -; cdr3_aa: ASSLALDQPQH
v_call: TRBV19; d_call: TRBD1; cdr3_aa: ASSITGTGSRTDTQY
v_call: TRBV21-1; d_call: -; cdr3_aa: ASSNRDKGSDEQF
v_call: TRBV19; d_call: -; cdr3_aa: ASSQTHRDGGYT
v_call: TRBV28; d_call: -; cdr3_aa: ASNSLRRNYGYT
v_call: TRBV7-3; d_call: TRBD2; cdr3_aa: ASSLTSGGHNEQF
v_call: TRBV11-2; d_call: TRBD2; cdr3_aa: ASSWTSAYEQY
v_call: TRBV30; d_call: TRBD1; cdr3_aa: AWSPHNRTGELF
v_call: TRBV9; d_call: -; cdr3_aa: ASSVDQANYGYT
v_call: TRBV9; d_call: -; cdr3_aa: ASSAAASVVNTEAF
v_call: TRBV7-2; d_call: TRBD2; cdr3_aa: ASSESRVWGGSYNEQF
v_call: TRBV10-3; d_call: TRBD2; cdr3_aa: AISQGLGSETQY
v_call: TRBV2; d_call: -; cdr3_aa: ASRVSFIGEQY
v_call: TRBV7-8; d_call: TRBD2; cdr3_aa: ASSLLAGEGGDTQY
v_call: TRBV4-2; d_call: -; cdr3_aa: ASSQQTTGVETQY
v_call: TRBV6-5; d_call: -; cdr3_aa: ASRRSGRNEQF
v_call: TRBV4-1; d_call: -; cdr3_aa: ASSQPGANVLT
v_call: TRBV5-6; d_call: -; cdr3_aa: ASSLRLVAGSRRETQY
v_call: TRBV7-2; d_call: TRBD1; cdr3_aa: ASSFYRGLLREDQPQH
v_call: TRBV10-2; d_call: -; cdr3_aa: ASSASRKDYGYT
v_call: TRBV7-3; d_call: -; cdr3_aa: ASSFSGIGTEAF
v_call: TRBV7-2; d_call: TRBD1; cdr3_aa: ASSPRDSPGQPQH
v_call: TRBV5-5; d_call: -; cdr3_aa: ASSLGGSNTEAF
v_call: TRBV7-6; d_call: -; cdr3_aa: ASSLYPPSEQY
v_call: TRBV7-9; d_call: -; cdr3_aa: ASSRGRALH
v_call: TRBV5-7; d_call: TRBD1; cdr3_aa: ASSFLLTGGCENEQF
v_call: TRBV5-1; d_call: -; cdr3_aa: ASSIQVNDGNEQF
v_call: TRBV29-1; d_call: -; cdr3_aa: SVEDRRWGLVDTQY
v_call: TRBV19; d_call: -; cdr3_aa: ASSIPQRSHLGRTDTQY
v_call: TRBV5-8; d_call: TRBD1; cdr3_aa: ASKLLGQGSNEQY
v_call: TRBV7-2; d_call: TRBD1; cdr3_aa: ASSPDRGGEKLF
v_call: TRBV28; d_call: -; cdr3_aa: ASKFWRGSDEQF
v_call: TRBV5-6; d_call: TRBD2; cdr3_aa: ASSLREGRFNEQF